The clone carrying this TCR beta chain was observed a few times. The data originate from a study of T cell responses to AZD1222 COVID-19 vaccine. Only in-frame clones appear in the TCRdb table, and some are missing; sequencing was by immunoSEQ multiplex PCR. The sample includes some 150,000 clones, just under 95% of them seen just once. The V gene's germline CDR1 is MGHRA and CDR2 YSYEKL. The CDR3 sequence is 14 residues long. The V end lost 4 bases, the J end lost 0 bases, and 7 bases lay between the germline ends. This TCR came from an adult in good health. The sequenced sample was peripheral blood, obtained on day 0 of AZD1222 vaccination. V and J are TRBV4-1 and TRBJ1-5, with no clear D. The CDR3 DNA sequence: TGCGCCAGCAGCCTTCCAAATAGCAATCAGCCCCAGCATTTT. Its translation is CASSLPNSNQPQHF.